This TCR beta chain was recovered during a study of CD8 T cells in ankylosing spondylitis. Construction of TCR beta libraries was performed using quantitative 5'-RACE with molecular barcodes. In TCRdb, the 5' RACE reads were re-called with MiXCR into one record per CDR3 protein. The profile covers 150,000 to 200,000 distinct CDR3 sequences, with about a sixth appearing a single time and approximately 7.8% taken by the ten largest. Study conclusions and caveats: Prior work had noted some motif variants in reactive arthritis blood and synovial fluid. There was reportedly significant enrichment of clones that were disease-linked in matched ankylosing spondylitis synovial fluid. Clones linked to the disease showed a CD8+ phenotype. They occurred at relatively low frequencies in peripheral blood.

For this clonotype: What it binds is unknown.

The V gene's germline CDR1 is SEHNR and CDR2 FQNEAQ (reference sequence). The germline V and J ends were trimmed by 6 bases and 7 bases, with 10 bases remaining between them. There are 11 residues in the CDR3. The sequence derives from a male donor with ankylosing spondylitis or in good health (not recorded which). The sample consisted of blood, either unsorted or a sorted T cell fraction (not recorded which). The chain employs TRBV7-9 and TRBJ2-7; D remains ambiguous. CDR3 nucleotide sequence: TGTGCCAGCAGTGAGGCGGAAGAGCAGTACTTC. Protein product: CASSEAEEQYF.